This TCR beta chain was retrieved from a study of cytomegalovirus exposure and HLA in healthy donors. A remark on this clone: Its antigen is undetermined.

The CDR3 contains 16 residues. Trimming removed 1 base at V and 3 bases at J, with 16 bases between. Germline V lookup: CDR1 MDHEN, CDR2 SYDVKM. The PCR ran on 60 Vbeta and 13 Jbeta primers. Profiled with immunoSEQ multiplex PCR; TCRdb holds only in-frame clones, not every one. The repertoire has about 130,000 clones, approximately 80% of them found once; the top ten carry around 1.6%. Broader study findings: There were some V segments, including TRBV6-2 and TRBV6-3, excluded as indistinguishable. According to an earlier analysis, most TCR beta V segments yielded productive rearrangements about 87% or about 30% of the time. There were three CMV-associated chains whose specificity for CMV antigens was confirmed in vitro.

This receptor was obtained from a female donor in good health and CMV-seronegative. Source material: PBMCs. The chain combines TRBV28 with TRBJ2-7, with D tentatively TRBD1 (6 bases). The DNA of the CDR3 is TGTGCCAGCAGTTTATACACAGGGCCCCTCGTCTACGAGCAGTACTTC. This translates into CASSLYTGPLVYEQYF.